These 30 T cell receptor beta chains were all obtained from the same sample, sequenced in a study of OX40 agonist ivuxolimab in advanced cancers. Sequencing was performed with immunoSEQ multiplex PCR; in TCRdb, only in-frame clones are kept and a portion is missing. The profile covers about 14,000 clones, with 60% to 85% appearing a single time and 36% taken by the ten largest. The source material was CD4+ or CD8+ T cells sorted from blood, sampled in a trial of the OX40 agonist ivuxolimab. The receptors here all came from an adult with an advanced solid tumor such as melanoma, head and neck, liver or kidney cancer.

A few counts support this clone. The chain couples TRBV28 to TRBJ1-2; weak D call: TRBD1 (6 bases). The CDR3 contains 14 residues. The germline CDR1 and CDR2 sequences are MDHEN and SYDVKM. V was cut by 11 bases and J by 7 bases, with 23 bases left in between. CDR3 nucleotide sequence: TGTGCCGTCCACGCTCCCAGGGGTTCGCTTGGCTACACCTTC. It specifies CAVHAPRGSLGYTF.

In its sample, this clone was seen a few times. V usage is TRBV6-1 and J usage is TRBJ1-2; D is possibly TRBD1 (6 bases). The length of the CDR3 is 13 residues. CDR1 and CDR2 from the germline V gene are MNHNS and SASEGT. Trimming pared 3 bases from V and 7 bases from J, leaving 12 bases between. CDR3 amino acids: CASSDGGGRGYTF. The CDR3 DNA follows: TGTGCCAGCAGTGACGGCGGGGGGCGTGGCTACACCTTC.

The chain joins TRBV4-3 to TRBJ2-1, with 7 bases matching TRBD1. V trimming: 8 bases; J trimming: 4 bases; junction bases outside the gene matches: 8. This CDR3 is 14 amino acids long. CDR1 LGHNA and CDR2 YSLEER come from the germline V gene. This CDR3 is CASRAGTAYNEQFF. Here the CDR3 DNA reads TGCGCCAGCCGGGCCGGGACAGCATACAATGAGCAGTTCTTC.

The V call is TRBV4-3, the J call TRBJ1-1, with D possibly matching TRBD1 (6 bases). This CDR3 comprises 15 residues. Germline V lookup: CDR1 LGHNA, CDR2 YSLEER. V was clipped by 0 bases and J by 7 bases, with 15 bases between them. As DNA, the CDR3 is TGCGCCAGCAGCCAAGATGTTGGGGACACCCGTGAAGCTTTCTTT. This translates into CASSQDVGDTREAFF.

V usage is TRBV5-1 and J usage is TRBJ1-2; 7 nucleotides line up with TRBD1. Per the germline V gene, CDR1 is SGHRS and CDR2 is YFSETQ. CDR3 size: 12 residues. Losses at the gene ends were 4 bases for V and 7 bases for J; bases not matched to a gene: 4. Here the CDR3 reads CASSPDRAGYTF. CDR3 coding DNA: TGCGCCAGCAGCCCAGACAGGGCTGGCTACACCTTC.

This sequence joins TRBV21-1 and TRBJ1-2. TRBV21-1 has pseudogene status. The length of the CDR3 is 13 residues. The DNA of the CDR3 is TGTGCCAGCAGCAACGCCCCGGGATACGGCTACACCTTC. It specifies CASSNAPGYGYTF.

The chain carries TRBV28 and TRBJ2-7; D perhaps matches TRBD1 (5 bases). Germline assignment: CDR1 MDHEN and CDR2 SYDVKM. The germline V and J ends were trimmed by 4 bases and 3 bases, with 10 bases remaining between them. The CDR3 sequence is 13 residues long. Written as DNA, the CDR3 is TGTGCCAGCAGTTATATCGACAGCTACGAGCAGTACTTC. Amino acid sequence: CASSYIDSYEQYF.

The gene calls are TRBV15 and TRBJ2-1; D is uncertain. CDR1 and CDR2 from the germline V gene are LNHNV and YYDKDF (reference sequence). V lost 6 bases and J 8 bases, leaving 8 bases between the germline ends. CDR3 size: 11 residues. As DNA, the CDR3 is TGTGCCACCAGGAGATTAGATGAGCAGTTCTTC. Translating it yields CATRRLDEQFF.

In its sample, this clone was seen a few times. V gene TRBV27 combines with J gene TRBJ1-2; 7 bases are shared with TRBD1. The CDR3 covers 14 residues. CDR1 is MNHEY, CDR2 SMNVEV, per germline (reference sequence). Trimming cost V 2 bases and J 2 bases; bases outside gene matches: 2. CDR3 amino acids: CASSLDRVNYGYTF. CDR3 sequence (DNA): TGTGCCAGCAGTTTAGACAGGGTAAACTATGGCTACACCTTC.

CDR3 coding DNA: TGTGCCAGCAGTCTACAGGGTGGTGCCTATGGCTACACCTTC. Protein: CASSLQGGAYGYTF. This chain uses TRBV27 with TRBJ1-2; a weak D match, TRBD1 (6 bases). V lost 5 bases and J 4 bases, leaving 14 bases between the germline ends. This CDR3 comprises 14 residues. Germline assignment: CDR1 MNHEY and CDR2 SMNVEV (reference sequence).

This CDR3 reads CASSVISGNTDTQYF. DNA of the CDR3: TGTGCCAGCAGCGTTATTAGCGGGAACACAGATACGCAGTATTTT. V and J are TRBV9 and TRBJ2-3; 8 bases fit TRBD2. CDR1 is SGDLS, CDR2 YYNGEE, per germline. CDR3 length: 15 amino acids. Trimming at V came to 2 bases and at J to 2 bases, leaving 4 bases not matched to a gene.

This sequence joins TRBV7-9 and TRBJ1-1; D is uncertain. There are 13 residues in the CDR3. Between the trimmed V and J ends, which lost 5 bases and 5 bases, there was a span of 12 bases. CDR1 and CDR2 from the germline V gene are SEHNR and FQNEAQ (reference sequence). The CDR3 loop is CASSAGVGTEAFF. CDR3 sequence (DNA): TGTGCCAGCAGCGCGGGAGTGGGGACTGAAGCTTTCTTT.

This clone turned up a few times. The rearrangement joins TRBV19 to TRBJ2-7; no clear D gene. V was cut by 5 bases and J by 6 bases, with 14 bases left in between. Germline V lookup: CDR1 LNHDA, CDR2 SQIVND (reference sequence). The CDR3 length is 13 residues. CDR3 in amino acids: CASSLLLASEQYF. The CDR3 DNA sequence: TGTGCCAGTAGTTTATTACTCGCGAGCGAGCAGTACTTC.

This chain uses TRBV4-1 with TRBJ1-4; 9 nucleotides match TRBD1. CDR3 length: 15 residues. V lost 3 bases, J lost 7 bases, and 6 bases stayed unmatched. Germline loops: CDR1 MGHRA, CDR2 YSYEKL. For the CDR3, the DNA is TGCGCCAGCAGCCATCCGACAGGGGGTATTGAAAAACTGTTTTTT. This codes for CASSHPTGGIEKLFF.

The chain joins TRBV9 to TRBJ2-1; TRBD2 aligns across 12 bases. This CDR3 has 17 residues. Looked up from germline, CDR1 is SGDLS and CDR2 is YYNGEE. The V and J ends lost 3 bases and 5 bases, in that order; junction bases with no gene match: 9. In nucleotides, the CDR3 is TGTGCCAGCAGCGCGACTGCCTGGACTAGCGGGGACAATGAGCAGTTCTTC. It specifies CASSATAWTSGDNEQFF. The full variable domain, with the rest looked up from reference TRBV9 and TRBJ2-1, is DSGVTQTPKHLITATGQRVTLRCSPRSGDLSVYWYQQSLDQGLQFLIQYYNGEERAKGNILERFSAQQFPDLHSELNLSSLELGDSALYFCASSATAWTSGDNEQFFGPGTRLTVL.

The V and J genes are TRBV9 and TRBJ2-7; D is possibly TRBD1 or TRBD2 (5 bases each). V was clipped by 3 bases and J by 1 base, with 17 bases between them. The CDR3 consists of 16 residues. From germline, CDR1 is SGDLS and CDR2 YYNGEE. The CDR3 nucleotides read TGTGCCAGCAGCGACGAGGAAGGTGGGGGTTCCTACGAGCAGTACTTC. It codes for CASSDEEGGGSYEQYF.

This clone was observed a single time. The chain combines TRBV5-1 with TRBJ2-1; D might be TRBD1 (6 bases). CDR1 is SGHRS and CDR2 is YFSETQ in the germline V gene. Trimming pared 6 bases from V and 7 bases from J, leaving 8 bases between. The CDR3 loop spans 11 amino acids. CDR3 DNA sequence: TGCGCCAGCACCAGGGGAAATGAGCAGTTCTTC. This gives the protein CASTRGNEQFF.

Relative to its sample, this clone is medium-sized. The genes are TRBV7-9 and TRBJ2-7, with TRBD2 matching 13 bases. Germline CDR1 SEHNR, CDR2 FQNEAQ (reference sequence). This CDR3 is 15 amino acids long. J lost 4 bases, V lost 3 bases, and 3 bases had no gene match. The CDR3 sequence is CASSFGTSGTYEQYF. The CDR3 DNA sequence: TGTGCCAGCAGCTTTGGGACTAGCGGGACTTACGAGCAGTACTTC.

This clone is judged medium-sized. The chain employs TRBV27 and TRBJ2-7, with D possibly matching TRBD1 (5 bases). The V gene's germline CDR1 is MNHEY and CDR2 SMNVEV (reference sequence). CDR3 length equals 14 residues. The V end was cut by 7 bases, the J end by 5 bases, with 18 bases between. The CDR3 spells CASTGHPRFDEQYF. For the CDR3, the DNA is TGTGCCAGCACAGGGCACCCGAGGTTCGACGAGCAGTACTTC.

This chain connects TRBV7-9 to TRBJ2-1; 7 positions agree with TRBD2. The germline V gene encodes CDR1 SEHNR and CDR2 FQNEAQ (reference sequence). The CDR3 length is 14 residues. The ends lost 4 bases at V and 8 bases at J; junction bases unmatched: 8. CDR3 DNA sequence: TGTGCCAGCAGCTCTTTTGGGGGGGTAGATGAGCAGTTCTTC. This codes for CASSSFGGVDEQFF.

The chain is built from TRBV6-6 and TRBJ2-1, with 9 nucleotides matching TRBD2. The CDR3 has 13 amino acids. Germline V CDR1 and CDR2: MNHNY, SVGAGI (reference sequence). V gave up 4 bases and J gave up 9 bases; unmatched junction bases: 4. The CDR3 spells CASSWVSGGEQFF. In DNA form, the CDR3 reads TGTGCCAGCAGTTGGGTTAGCGGGGGTGAGCAGTTCTTC.

This clone was counted only a few times. This chain connects TRBV7-9 to TRBJ1-4, with D possibly matching TRBD1 (6 bases). Germline V gene data show CDR1 as SEHNR and CDR2 as FQNEAQ (reference sequence). The CDR3 is made up of 15 amino acids. The V end lost 6 bases, the J end lost 4 bases, and 15 bases lay between the germline ends. This CDR3 is CASSPGHGGNEKLFF. In nucleotides, the CDR3 is TGTGCCAGCAGTCCGGGACACGGGGGTAATGAAAAACTGTTTTTT.

The rearrangement joins TRBV5-1 to TRBJ2-2, with D possibly TRBD1 on 5 matching bases. The V and J ends lost 0 bases and 3 bases respectively, with 9 bases between them. This CDR3 has 15 amino acids. Germline assignment: CDR1 SGHRS and CDR2 YFSETQ. In nucleotides, the CDR3 is TGCGCCAGCAGCTTGGAAACAGGACACACCGGGGAGCTGTTTTTT. Translating it yields CASSLETGHTGELFF.

The rearrangement links TRBV9 to TRBJ1-2; D uncertain. The CDR3 is 15 amino acids. The V gene lost 5 bases and the J gene lost 5 bases, with 19 bases spanning the gap. The germline V gene has CDR1 SGDLS and CDR2 YYNGEE. In DNA, the CDR3 is TGTGCCAGCAGTGGGAACGGGGAATTTGAGTATGGCTACACCTTC. Protein: CASSGNGEFEYGYTF.

This clone was counted a single time. The V call is TRBV28, the J call TRBJ2-7, with 15 bases lining up with TRBD2. This CDR3 comprises 15 residues. V lost 10 bases to trimming and J lost 3 bases; unmatched junction nucleotides: 7. The germline gives CDR1 MDHEN, CDR2 SYDVKM. In DNA, the CDR3 is TGTGCCACCCAGGGGACTAGCGGGAGGATCTACGAGCAGTACTTC. The encoded protein is CATQGTSGRIYEQYF.

The chain joins TRBV5-6 to TRBJ2-1, with 10 bases lining up with TRBD2. CDR1 and CDR2 from the germline V gene are SGHDT and YYEEEE. There are 16 residues in the CDR3. J lost 12 bases, V lost 1 base, and 13 bases had no gene match. CDR3 loop: CASSLKASGGPLGQFF. In DNA, the CDR3 is TGTGCCAGCAGCTTGAAGGCTAGCGGGGGTCCCTTAGGGCAGTTCTTC.

This clone turned up a few times. The chain is built from TRBV27 and TRBJ2-7; the D is unclear. The CDR3 runs to 13 residues. V shed 6 bases and J shed 5 bases, with 14 bases lying between them. The germline gives CDR1 MNHEY, CDR2 SMNVEV (reference sequence). CDR3 in amino acids: CASSPLNVHEQYF. In DNA, the CDR3 is TGTGCCAGCAGCCCTTTGAACGTACACGAGCAGTACTTC.

The rearrangement links TRBV7-9 to TRBJ1-1; D remains unclear. The CDR3 is 15 amino acids. Germline CDR1 is SEHNR and CDR2 is FQNEAQ (reference sequence). V was pared by 5 bases and J by 1 base, with 14 bases between. The CDR3: CASSPPGRSNTEAFF. For the CDR3, the DNA is TGTGCCAGCAGCCCCCCCGGCAGGTCGAACACTGAAGCTTTCTTT.

Here the CDR3 reads CASSLPPGANVLTF. The DNA for the CDR3 is TGTGCCAGCAGCTTACCCCCTGGGGCCAACGTCCTGACTTTC. The chain carries TRBV7-9 and TRBJ2-6, with D hard to call. V shed 2 bases and J shed 2 bases, with 4 bases lying between them. CDR3 length: 14 residues. CDR1 SEHNR and CDR2 FQNEAQ come from the germline V gene (reference sequence).

The chain employs TRBV2 and TRBJ2-1; D is possibly TRBD1 or TRBD2 (5 bases each). The V end lost 6 bases, the J end lost 7 bases, and 28 bases lay between the germline ends. This CDR3 is built from 18 residues. Germline assignment: CDR1 SNHLY and CDR2 FYNNEI. CDR3 nucleotides: TGTGCCAGCAGCCAAAGACGAACCGGGACCGTGGTAGAAAATGAGCAGTTCTTC. Residues: CASSQRRTGTVVENEQFF. Full variable domain (remainder filled in from reference TRBV2 and TRBJ2-1): EPEVTQTPSHQVTQMGQEVILRCVPISNHLYFYWYRQILGQKVEFLVSFYNNEISEKSEIFDDQFSVERPDGSNFTLKIRSTKLEDSAMYFCASSQRRTGTVVENEQFFGPGTRLTVL.